This section outlines one TCR beta chain sequence together with its context. The germline V gene encodes CDR1 SGHTA and CDR2 FQGNSA. V was pared by 5 bases and J by 6 bases, with 14 bases between. CDR3 size: 14 residues. Produced via immunoSEQ multiplex PCR; TCRdb's table is partial and in-frame only. The table lists under 50,000 clones, around three quarters of them singletons, with approximately 3.5% in the top ten. These data are taken from a study of PD-1 blockade in mismatch repair-deficient tumors. As for the study in general: Patients had approximately 13 mismatch repair-deficient cancer types and were previously treated and progressing.

The chain combines TRBV7-2 with TRBJ1-5; a weak D match, TRBD1 (6 bases). This TCR derives from an adult with mismatch repair-deficient cancer. The sample here was PBMCs, taken before pembrolizumab treatment. CDR3 nucleotide sequence: TGTGCCAGCAGCCCGAACAGGGTATTTCAGCCCCAGCATTTT. Translating gives CASSPNRVFQPQHF.